This TCR beta chain was identified in a study of control samples from healthy donors and cancer patients. TCRdb's table, derived via immunoSEQ multiplex PCR, lists solely in-frame clones and lacks some. The sample lists 150,000 to 200,000 clones; about 93% were seen once. Germline CDR1 SEHNR, CDR2 FQNEAQ (reference sequence). J lost 4 bases, V lost 5 bases, and 7 bases had no gene match. CDR3 length: 15 amino acids. The TCR sequence derives from a woman aged 60 to 75 in good health. Specimen: blood. This chain uses TRBV7-9 with TRBJ2-1; 8 bases agree with TRBD1. The CDR3 nucleotides are TGTGCCAGCAGCCCCCAGGGACAGGCGTACAATGAGCAGTTCTTC. Translating it yields CASSPQGQAYNEQFF.